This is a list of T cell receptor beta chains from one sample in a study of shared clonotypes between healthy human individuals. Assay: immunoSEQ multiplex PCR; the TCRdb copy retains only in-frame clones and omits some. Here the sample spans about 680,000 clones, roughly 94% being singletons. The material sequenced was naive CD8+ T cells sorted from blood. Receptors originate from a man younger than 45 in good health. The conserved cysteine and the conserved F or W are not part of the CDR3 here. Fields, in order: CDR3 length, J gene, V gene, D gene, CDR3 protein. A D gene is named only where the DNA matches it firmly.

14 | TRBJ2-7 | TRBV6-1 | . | ASSDLTGANSYEQY
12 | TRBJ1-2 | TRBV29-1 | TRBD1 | SVLPTGNIYGYT
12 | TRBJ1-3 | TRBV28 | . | ASRWDIGGNTIY
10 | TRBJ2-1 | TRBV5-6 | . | ASSGEKYEQF
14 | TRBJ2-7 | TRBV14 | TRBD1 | ASSQRQGVNSYEQY
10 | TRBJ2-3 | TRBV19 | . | ASSMGSHTQY
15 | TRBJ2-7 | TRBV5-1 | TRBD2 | ASSLGGLAGGTHEQY
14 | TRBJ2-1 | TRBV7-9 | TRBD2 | ASSPRLAGRNNEQF
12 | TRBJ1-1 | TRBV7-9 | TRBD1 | ASDEGGRNTEAF
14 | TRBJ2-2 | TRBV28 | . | ASSLTATGNTGELF
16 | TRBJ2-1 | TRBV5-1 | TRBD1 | ASSPAYRQGASYNEQF
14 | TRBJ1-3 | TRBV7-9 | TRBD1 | ASSLRQGPWENTIY
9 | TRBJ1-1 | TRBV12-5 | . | ASGTGTEAF
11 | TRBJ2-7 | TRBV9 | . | ASSVGTAYEQY
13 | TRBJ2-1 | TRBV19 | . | ASTTRPVSYNEQF
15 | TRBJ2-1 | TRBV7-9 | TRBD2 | ASSSGLAGGSYNEQF
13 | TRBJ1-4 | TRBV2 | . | ASSEARIWGEKLF
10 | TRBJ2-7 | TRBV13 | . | ASSLLDYEQY
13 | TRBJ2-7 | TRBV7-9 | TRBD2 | ASSLVAGVVDEQY
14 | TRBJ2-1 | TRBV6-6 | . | ASSYTADPTYNEQF
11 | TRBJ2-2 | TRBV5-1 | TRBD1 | ASSTTGAGELF
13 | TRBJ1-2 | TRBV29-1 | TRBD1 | SVHRTGTGSYGYT
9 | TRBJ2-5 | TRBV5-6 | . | ASSLQETQY
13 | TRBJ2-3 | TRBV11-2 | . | ASSQWTRRTDTQY
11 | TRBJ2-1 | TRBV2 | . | ASLGQDYNEQF
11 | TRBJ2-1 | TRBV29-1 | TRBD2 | SVGLVDYNEQF
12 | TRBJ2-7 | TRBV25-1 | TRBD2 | ASSETSVSYEQY
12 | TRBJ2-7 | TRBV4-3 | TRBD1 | ASSQEGQGDEQY
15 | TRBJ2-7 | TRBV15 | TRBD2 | ATSRVDSGYSSYEQY
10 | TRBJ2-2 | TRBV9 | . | ASSVGVGELF
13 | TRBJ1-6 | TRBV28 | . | ASSLRVGTNSPLH
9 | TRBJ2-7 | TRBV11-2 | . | ASSPLGEQY
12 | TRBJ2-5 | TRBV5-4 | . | ASSPPSAQETQY
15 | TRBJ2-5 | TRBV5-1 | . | ASSLLPWTSLQETQY
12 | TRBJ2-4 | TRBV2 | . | ASSFNGGLEIQY
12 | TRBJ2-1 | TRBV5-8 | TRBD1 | ASSFLQGAGEQF
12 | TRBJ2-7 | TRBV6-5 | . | ASSYSGIFHEQY
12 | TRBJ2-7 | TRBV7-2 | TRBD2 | ASSLGLTLYEQY
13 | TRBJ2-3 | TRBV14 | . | ASSQNPASTDTQY
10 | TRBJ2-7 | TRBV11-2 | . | ASSFREVEQY
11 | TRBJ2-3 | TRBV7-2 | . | ASRAPGSDTQY
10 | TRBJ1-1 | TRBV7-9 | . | ASSLDLGEAF
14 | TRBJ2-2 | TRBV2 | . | ASSGIPITGTGELF
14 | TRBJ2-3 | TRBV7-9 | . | ASSLGPPWSTDTQY
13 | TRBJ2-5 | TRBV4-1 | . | ASSQGPVLIETQY
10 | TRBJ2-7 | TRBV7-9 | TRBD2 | ASSPGGPEQY
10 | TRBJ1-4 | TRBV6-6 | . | ASMKGREKLF
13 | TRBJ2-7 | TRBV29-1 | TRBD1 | SVVRGGTGGNEQY
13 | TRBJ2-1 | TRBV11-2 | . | ASSLILDSYNEQF
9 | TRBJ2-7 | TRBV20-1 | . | SAWAANEQY
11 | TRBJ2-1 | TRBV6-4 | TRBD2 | ASSDSGTSGQF
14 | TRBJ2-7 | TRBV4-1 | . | ASSRLPYESSYEQY
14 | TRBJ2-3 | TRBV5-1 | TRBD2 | ASSLDPSGSTDTQY
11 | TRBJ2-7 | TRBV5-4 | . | ASRPGDSHEQY
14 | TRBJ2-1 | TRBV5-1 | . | ASYDLSSTPHNEQF
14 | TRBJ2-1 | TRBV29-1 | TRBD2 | SVSPRAGGPHNEQF
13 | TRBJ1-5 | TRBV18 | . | ASSPVGAGNQPQH
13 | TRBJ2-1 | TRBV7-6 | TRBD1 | ASTFGPDRETEQF
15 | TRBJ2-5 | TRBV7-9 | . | ASSPPWVNPGSETQY